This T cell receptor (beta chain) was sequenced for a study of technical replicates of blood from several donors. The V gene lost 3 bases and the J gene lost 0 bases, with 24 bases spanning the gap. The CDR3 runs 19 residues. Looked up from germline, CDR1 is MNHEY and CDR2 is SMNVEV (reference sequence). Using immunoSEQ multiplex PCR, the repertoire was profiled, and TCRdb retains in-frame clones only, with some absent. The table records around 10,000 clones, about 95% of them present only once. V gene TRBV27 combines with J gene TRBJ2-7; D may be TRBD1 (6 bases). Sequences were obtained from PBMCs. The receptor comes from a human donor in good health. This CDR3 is CASSFSQGPGQVSSYEQYF. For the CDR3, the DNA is TGTGCCAGCAGTTTCTCCCAGGGGCCGGGCCAGGTCAGCTCCTACGAGCAGTACTTC.